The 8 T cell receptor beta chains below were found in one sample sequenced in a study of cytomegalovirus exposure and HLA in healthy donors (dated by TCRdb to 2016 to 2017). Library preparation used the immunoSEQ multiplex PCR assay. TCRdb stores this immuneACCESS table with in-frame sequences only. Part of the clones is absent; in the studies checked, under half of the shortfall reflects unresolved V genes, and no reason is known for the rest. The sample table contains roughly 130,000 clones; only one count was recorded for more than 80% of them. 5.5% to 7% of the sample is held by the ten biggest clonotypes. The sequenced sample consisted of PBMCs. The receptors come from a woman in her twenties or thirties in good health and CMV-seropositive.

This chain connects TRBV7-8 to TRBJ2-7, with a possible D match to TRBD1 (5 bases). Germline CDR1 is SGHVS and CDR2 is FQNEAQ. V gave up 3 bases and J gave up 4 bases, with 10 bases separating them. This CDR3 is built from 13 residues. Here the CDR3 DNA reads TGTGCCAGCAGCTTCGGCAGGGATTACGAGCAGTACTTC. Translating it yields CASSFGRDYEQYF.

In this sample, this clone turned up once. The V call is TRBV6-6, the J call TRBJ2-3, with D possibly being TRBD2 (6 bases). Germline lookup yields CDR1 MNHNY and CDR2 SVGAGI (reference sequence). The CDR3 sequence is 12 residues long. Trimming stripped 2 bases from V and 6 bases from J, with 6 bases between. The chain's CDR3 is CASSYREDTQYF. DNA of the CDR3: TGTGCCAGCAGTTACCGGGAGGATACGCAGTATTTT.

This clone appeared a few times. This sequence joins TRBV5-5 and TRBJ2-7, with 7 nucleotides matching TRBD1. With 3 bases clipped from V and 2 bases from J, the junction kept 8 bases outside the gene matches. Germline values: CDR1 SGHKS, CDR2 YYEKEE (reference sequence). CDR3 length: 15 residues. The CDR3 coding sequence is TGTGCCAGCAGCTACTCAGGGGGTAGAGCCTACGAGCAGTACTTC. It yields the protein CASSYSGGRAYEQYF.

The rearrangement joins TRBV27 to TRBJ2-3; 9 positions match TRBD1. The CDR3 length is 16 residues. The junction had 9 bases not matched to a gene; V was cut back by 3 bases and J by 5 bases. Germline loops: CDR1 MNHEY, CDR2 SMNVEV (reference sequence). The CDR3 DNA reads TGTGCCAGCAGTTTCTTGACAGGGGGATTTGGAGATACGCAGTATTTT. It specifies CASSFLTGGFGDTQYF.

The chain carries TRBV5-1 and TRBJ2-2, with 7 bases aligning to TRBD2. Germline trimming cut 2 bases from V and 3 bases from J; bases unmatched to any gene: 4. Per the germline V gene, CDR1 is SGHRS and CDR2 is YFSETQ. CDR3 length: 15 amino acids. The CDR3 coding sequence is TGCGCCAGCAGCTTTGGGACTACCTACACCGGGGAGCTGTTTTTT. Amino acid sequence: CASSFGTTYTGELFF. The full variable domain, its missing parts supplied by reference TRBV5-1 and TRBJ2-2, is KAGVTQTPRYLIKTRGQQVTLSCSPISGHRSVSWYQQTPGQGLQFLFEYFSETQRNKGNFPGRFSGRQFSNSRSEMNVSTLELGDSALYLCASSFGTTYTGELFFGEGSRLTVL.

The CDR3 is CASSIWTGDRTGELFF. The DNA of the CDR3 is TGTGCCAGTAGTATTTGGACAGGGGATAGGACCGGGGAGCTGTTTTTT. This rearrangement joins TRBV19 to TRBJ2-2; 9 bases align to TRBD1. J gave up 5 bases and V 3 bases, and 7 bases lay outside the gene matches. The CDR3 covers 16 residues. Germline V gene sequence: CDR1 LNHDA, CDR2 SQIVND (reference sequence).

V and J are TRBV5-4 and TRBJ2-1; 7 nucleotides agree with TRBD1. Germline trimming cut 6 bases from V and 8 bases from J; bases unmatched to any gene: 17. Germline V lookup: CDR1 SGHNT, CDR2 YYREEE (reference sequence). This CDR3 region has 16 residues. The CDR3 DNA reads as TGTGCCAGCACCTATCAGCCCCCGAGGGGGCAGGATGAGCAGTTCTTC. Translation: CASTYQPPRGQDEQFF.

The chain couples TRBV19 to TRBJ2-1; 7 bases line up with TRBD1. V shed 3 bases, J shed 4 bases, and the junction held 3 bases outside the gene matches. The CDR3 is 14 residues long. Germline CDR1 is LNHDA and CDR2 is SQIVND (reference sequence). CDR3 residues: CASSIGRGYNEQFF. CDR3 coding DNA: TGTGCCAGTAGTATTGGCAGGGGGTACAATGAGCAGTTCTTC.